This TCR beta chain originates from a study of shared clonotypes between healthy human individuals. The study's findings and limits: Rarefaction indicated that sorted-subset sequencing remained incomplete although depth was large. Naive subsets tended to show greater estimated richness than memory subsets.

V lost 0 bases and J lost 6; bases outside the gene matches: 6. The CDR3 covers 16 residues. Germline V gives CDR1 SGHNT, CDR2 YYREEE (reference sequence). On this clone itself: Its specificity is not known.

Using immunoSEQ multiplex PCR, the repertoire was profiled, and TCRdb retains in-frame clones only, with some absent. The sample has millions of clones; approximately 95% are singletons. Sequencing was carried out using naive CD4+ T cells from PBMCs. Described subset: CD45RA+ positively selected. The TCR comes from a man between 18 and 35 years old in good health. Some clones in this sample may be carry-over from other donors' samples. The chain recombines TRBV5-4 with TRBJ2-1, with 10 bases matching TRBD2. CDR3 sequence: CASSLGGLATPNEQFF. The DNA of the CDR3 is TGTGCCAGCAGCTTGGGGGGACTAGCGACCCCCAATGAGCAGTTCTTC.